A selection of T cell receptor beta chains follows, all from one sample in a study of blood T cell repertoires in COVID-19. Using immunoSEQ multiplex PCR, the repertoire was profiled, and TCRdb retains in-frame clones only, with some absent. The profile covers 250,000 to 350,000 clones, with roughly 85% appearing a single time and roughly 2.5% taken by the ten largest. The specimen sequenced was PBMCs or T cells enriched from blood (not recorded which). These receptors were taken from a woman between 45 and 60 years old who had recovered from COVID-19. The CDR3 runs from the conserved cysteine through the conserved F or W. A D gene is named only where the DNA matches it firmly. Rows may omit the clone size; those that give it use once, few, many or a size class.

j_call: TRBJ1-2
d_call: TRBD1
v_call: TRBV7-8
clone_size: NA
cdr3_aa: CASSLRTGPNYGYTF
cdr3_nt: TGTGCCAGCAGCCTACGGACAGGTCCTAACTATGGCTACACCTTC

j_call: TRBJ1-2
d_call: TRBD1
v_call: TRBV27
clone_size: NA
cdr3_aa: CASSLYRGVGTGANYGYTF
cdr3_nt: TGTGCCAGCAGTTTATACAGGGGAGTTGGGACGGGGGCTAACTATGGCTACACCTTC

j_call: TRBJ2-7
d_call: NA
v_call: TRBV18
clone_size: NA
cdr3_aa: CASSRGTPPAYEQYF
cdr3_nt: TGTGCCAGCTCACGAGGGACTCCCCCTGCCTACGAGCAGTACTTC

j_call: TRBJ1-1
d_call: NA
v_call: TRBV7-2
clone_size: NA
cdr3_aa: CASRSNNGRLNTEAFF
cdr3_nt: TGTGCCAGCAGGTCAAATAACGGGAGGCTGAACACTGAAGCTTTCTTT

j_call: TRBJ1-1
d_call: TRBD1
v_call: TRBV18
clone_size: NA
cdr3_aa: CASSPTGGTEAFF
cdr3_nt: TGTGCCAGCTCACCAACAGGGGGCACTGAAGCTTTCTTT

j_call: TRBJ2-7
d_call: TRBD1
v_call: TRBV2
clone_size: few
cdr3_aa: CASSAGSTGVEQYF
cdr3_nt: TGTGCCAGCAGTGCTGGTTCGACAGGGGTCGAGCAGTACTTC

j_call: TRBJ2-5
d_call: TRBD2
v_call: TRBV5-1
clone_size: once
cdr3_aa: CASSWEASGSVRETQYF
cdr3_nt: TGCGCCAGCAGCTGGGAGGCTAGCGGGAGTGTGAGAGAGACCCAGTACTTC

j_call: TRBJ1-3
d_call: TRBD1
v_call: TRBV5-1
clone_size: NA
cdr3_aa: CASSTLPHIAGGSGNTIYF
cdr3_nt: TGCGCCAGCTCCACACTCCCCCACATCGCAGGGGGCTCTGGAAACACCATATATTTT

j_call: TRBJ1-2
d_call: TRBD1
v_call: TRBV5-5
clone_size: few
cdr3_aa: CASSDTGGTYGYTF
cdr3_nt: TGTGCCAGCAGCGATACAGGGGGGACGTATGGCTACACCTTC

j_call: TRBJ2-7
d_call: TRBD1
v_call: TRBV19
clone_size: few
cdr3_aa: CASRETGVHEQYF
cdr3_nt: TGTGCCAGTAGGGAAACAGGGGTCCACGAGCAGTACTTC

j_call: TRBJ2-3
d_call: TRBD1
v_call: TRBV5-1
clone_size: NA
cdr3_aa: CASSLTGGGNTQYF
cdr3_nt: TGCGCCAGCAGCTTAACAGGGGGAGGAAATACGCAGTATTTT

j_call: TRBJ2-5
d_call: NA
v_call: TRBV6-6
clone_size: NA
cdr3_aa: CASSYWATVQETQYF
cdr3_nt: TGTGCCAGCAGTTACTGGGCGACCGTCCAAGAGACCCAGTACTTC

j_call: TRBJ1-4
d_call: NA
v_call: TRBV5-1
clone_size: NA
cdr3_aa: CASSFQGISEKLFF
cdr3_nt: TGCGCCAGCAGCTTCCAGGGTATTAGTGAAAAACTGTTTTTT

j_call: TRBJ1-1
d_call: NA
v_call: TRBV5-6
clone_size: NA
cdr3_aa: CASSSFINWNTEAFF
cdr3_nt: TGTGCCAGCAGTTCCTTTATCAACTGGAACACTGAAGCTTTCTTT

j_call: TRBJ2-7
d_call: TRBD2
v_call: TRBV2
clone_size: NA
cdr3_aa: CASSPTSGGIYEQYF
cdr3_nt: TGTGCCAGCAGCCCTACTAGCGGGGGGATCTACGAGCAGTACTTC

j_call: TRBJ2-3
d_call: TRBD2
v_call: TRBV5-5
clone_size: few
cdr3_aa: CASSFGLAGVYSTDTQYF
cdr3_nt: TGTGCCAGCAGCTTTGGGCTAGCGGGGGTTTATAGCACAGATACGCAGTATTTT

j_call: TRBJ1-2
d_call: NA
v_call: TRBV3-1/TRBV3-2
clone_size: NA
cdr3_aa: CASSQGGGPYGYTF
cdr3_nt: TGTGCCAGCAGCCAAGGGGGGGGCCCCTATGGCTACACCTTC

j_call: TRBJ1-2
d_call: TRBD1
v_call: TRBV7-9
clone_size: NA
cdr3_aa: CASSVRTGIRVPF
cdr3_nt: TGTGCCAGCAGCGTACGGACAGGGATCAGGGTTCCCTTC

j_call: TRBJ2-3
d_call: NA
v_call: TRBV24-1
clone_size: once
cdr3_aa: CATSALTREDIADTQYF
cdr3_nt: TGTGCCACCAGTGCCCTGACACGGGAAGATATTGCAGATACGCAGTATTTT

j_call: TRBJ1-1
d_call: TRBD1
v_call: TRBV3-1/TRBV3-2
clone_size: NA
cdr3_aa: CASSHHRGYAFF
cdr3_nt: TGTGCCAGCAGCCACCACAGGGGTTACGCTTTCTTT